This T cell receptor beta chain emerged from a study of cytomegalovirus exposure and HLA in healthy donors. General observations from the study: As a later analysis revealed, the rate of TCR association differed by HLA locus, with DRB1 most and HLA-C fewest. As a later analysis revealed, most CMV-associated TCR beta chains appeared HLA-restricted.

Primers for the PCR totalled 60 Vbeta and 13 Jbeta. Sequencing was performed with immunoSEQ multiplex PCR; in TCRdb, only in-frame clones are kept and a portion is missing. The sample has more than 85,000 clones, 83% seen once. Trimming took 8 bases from V and 0 from J, leaving 4 bases between them. This CDR3 comprises 12 residues. CDR1 is SGHTA, CDR2 FQGNSA, per germline. This clone has a handful of counts. The antigen remains undetermined. Sample: PBMCs. The genes are TRBV7-2 and TRBJ1-4, with D unresolved. The source of this sequence is a man in his late teens or twenties in good health and CMV-seronegative. The CDR3 DNA follows: TGTGCCAGCCTCTCAACTAATGAAAAACTGTTTTTT. Its translation is CASLSTNEKLFF.